The text below deals with one T cell receptor (beta chain). The same CDR3 is also encoded by other DNA sequences in this sample. These data originate in a study of cytomegalovirus exposure and HLA in healthy donors. With 60 Vbeta and 13 Jbeta primers, the PCR was carried out. The authors' processing: Unique TCR beta chains totaled some 80 million in a later count, with around 10 million of them shared. The method was immunoSEQ multiplex PCR; TCRdb's version includes in-frame clones alone and lacks a portion of them. That table is the source of V, J and clone size, and D and trimming were worked out from the DNA. Of under 200,000 clones in the sample, about 88% are singletons; the top ten hold 0.25% to 0.4%. There are 15 residues in the CDR3. Between the trimmed V and J ends, which lost 0 bases and 3 bases, there was a span of 10 bases. Per the germline V gene, CDR1 is SGHRS and CDR2 is YFSETQ.

Sequencing input: PBMCs. The chain combines TRBV5-1 with TRBJ1-5; TRBD1 is a possible D gene (5 bases). The source is a woman aged 25 to 45 in good health and CMV-seronegative. The CDR3 nucleotides are TGCGCCAGCAGCTTGGCCGGGGGGTCCAATCAGCCCCAGCATTTT. This translates into CASSLAGGSNQPQHF.